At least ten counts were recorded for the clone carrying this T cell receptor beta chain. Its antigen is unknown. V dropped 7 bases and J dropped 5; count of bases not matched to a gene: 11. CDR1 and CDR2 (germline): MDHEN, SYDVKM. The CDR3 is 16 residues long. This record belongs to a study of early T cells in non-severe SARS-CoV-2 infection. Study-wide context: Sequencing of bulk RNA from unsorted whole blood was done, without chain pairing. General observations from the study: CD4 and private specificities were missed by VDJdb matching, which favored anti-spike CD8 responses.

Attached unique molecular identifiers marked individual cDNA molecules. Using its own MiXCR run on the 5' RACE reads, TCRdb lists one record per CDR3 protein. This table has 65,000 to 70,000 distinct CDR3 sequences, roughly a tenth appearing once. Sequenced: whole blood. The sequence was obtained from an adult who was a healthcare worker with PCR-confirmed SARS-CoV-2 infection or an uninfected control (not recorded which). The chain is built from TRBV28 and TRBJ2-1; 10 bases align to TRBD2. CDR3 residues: CASNTLAGEGDNEQFF. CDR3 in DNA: TGTGCCAGCAATACCCTAGCGGGAGAAGGGGACAATGAGCAGTTCTTC.